This T cell receptor beta chain is from a study of spatial heterogeneity in lung cancer. Study-level background: A unique TCR and UMI combination showed up more than ten times in raw reads, on average.

V lost 5 bases and J lost 1, with 14 bases in between. Germline CDR1 reads DFQATT; CDR2 reads SNEGSKA (reference sequence). The CDR3 runs 14 residues. Each TCR cDNA molecule bore a unique molecular identifier. TCRdb re-called the 5' RACE reads with MiXCR, one entry per CDR3 protein. The sample holds tens of thousands of distinct CDR3 sequences, roughly 12% seen once. Documented time point: sample taken at primary tumor resection. Sequencing was performed on whole RNA extracted from tumor and nontumor lung tissue, or from frozen PBMC, and the material was left unsorted. Untreated early-stage non-small cell lung cancer patients, approximately 76 in total, were the donors. There are a few counts of this clonotype.

The sequenced sample was PBMCs, obtained at surgery. The rearrangement joins TRBV20-1 to TRBJ1-1; D unclear. The receptor was isolated from a male donor with early-stage non-small cell lung cancer. In DNA form, the CDR3 reads TGCAGTGCTCCGGTACACAGAGGGAACACTGAAGCTTTCTTT. This gives the protein CSAPVHRGNTEAFF.